Listed below are T cell receptor beta chains from one sample, sequenced in a study of blood T cells in healthy people across ages. MiXCR, applied by TCRdb to the 5' RACE reads, yields one record per CDR3 protein. The repertoire consists of 550,000 to 750,000 distinct CDR3 sequences, with roughly 21% occurring once and the leading ten covering 3% to 4%. Sequenced material: blood. The receptors shown here come from a man aged 70-80 years in good health. Each CDR3 is given with its conserved first and last residue. The D gene is left open where the match is weak. Size tells how often a clone was seen (once, few, many) or the class of an expanded clone, and some rows leave it out.

TRBJ2-1 TRBV9 NA TRBD2 CASNGGLAAYNEQFF TGTGCCAGCAACGGGGGACTAGCGGCTTACAATGAGCAGTTCTTC
TRBJ2-7 TRBV5-1 few NA CASSLLTSDEQHF TGCGCCAGCAGCTTGCTGACTAGTGACGAGCAGCACTTC
TRBJ2-3 TRBV10-3 few TRBD2 CAISLAGEVDTQYF TGTGCCATCAGCCTAGCGGGAGAGGTAGATACGCAGTATTTT
TRBJ2-7 TRBV19 NA NA CASSAGGVGTYEQYF TGTGCCAGTAGTGCCGGGGGCGTTGGGACCTACGAGCAGTACTTC
TRBJ2-7 TRBV12-3/TRBV12-4 few NA CASGTFSEQYF TGTGCCAGCGGTACTTTTTCCGAGCAGTACTTC
TRBJ2-1 TRBV9 NA NA CASSVDSGRSYNEQFF TGTGCCAGCAGCGTAGATTCAGGGCGCTCCTACAATGAGCAGTTCTTC
TRBJ2-7 TRBV7-9 few NA CASSLGSGTPLGEQYF TGTGCCAGCAGCTTAGGTTCCGGGACTCCCCTAGGGGAGCAGTACTTC
TRBJ1-1 TRBV10-3 NA NA CAISDAGNTEAFF TGTGCCATCAGTGATGCGGGGAACACTGAAGCTTTCTTT
TRBJ2-3 TRBV30 few NA CAWSVGVSTDTQYF TGTGCCTGGAGTGTTGGGGTATCAACAGATACGCAGTATTTT
TRBJ2-4 TRBV28 NA TRBD1 CASSLATGGGINIQYF TGTGCCAGCAGTTTAGCGACAGGGGGCGGTATAAACATTCAGTACTTC
TRBJ2-1 TRBV5-1 NA TRBD1 CASSQSPGQGRREQFF TGCGCCAGCAGCCAGTCGCCGGGACAGGGTCGGCGTGAGCAGTTCTTC
TRBJ1-3 TRBV6-6 NA NA CATLTGNTIYF TGTGCCACCTTGACCGGTAACACCATATATTTT
TRBJ1-5 TRBV20-1 NA TRBD1 CSARQGEGPQHF TGCAGTGCCAGACAGGGTGAGGGGCCCCAGCATTTT
TRBJ1-5 TRBV28 NA TRBD1 CASSGSDRVGQPQHF TGTGCCAGCAGTGGATCGGACAGGGTCGGTCAGCCCCAGCATTTT
TRBJ2-7 TRBV18 few TRBD1 CASQPYRGYEQYF TGTGCCAGCCAGCCCTACAGGGGATACGAGCAGTACTTC
TRBJ2-1 TRBV10-3 many TRBD2 CAISGGTSGPHEQFF TGTGCCATCAGCGGAGGGACTAGCGGTCCCCATGAGCAGTTCTTC
TRBJ2-1 TRBV19 NA NA CASSIVLTGEYNEQFF TGTGCCAGTAGTATAGTTTTGACAGGAGAATACAATGAGCAGTTCTTC
TRBJ1-2 TRBV3-1 NA NA CASSQVIGSGYTF TGTGCCAGCAGCCAAGTTATTGGGAGTGGCTACACCTTC
TRBJ2-3 TRBV19 NA NA CASSLNRRGDTQYF TGTGCCAGTAGTCTTAACAGGAGGGGAGATACGCAGTATTTT
TRBJ2-2 TRBV6-2/TRBV6-3 NA TRBD2 CASSSPGLAGVVNTGELFF TGTGCCAGCAGTTCCCCGGGACTAGCGGGAGTGGTGAACACCGGGGAGCTGTTTTTT
TRBJ1-3 TRBV12-3/TRBV12-4 few TRBD1 CASSLRGTGGNTIYF TGTGCCAGCAGTTTGCGGGGGACAGGGGGAAACACCATATATTTT
TRBJ2-7 TRBV5-1 NA NA CASSLDQGAGEQYF TGCGCCAGCAGCTTGGATCAGGGCGCGGGCGAGCAGTACTTC